This T cell receptor (beta chain) was recorded in a study of human T cells and chemical hapten exposure. Deletions cut 5 bases from V and 4 bases from J, with 20 bases between. Germline lookup yields CDR1 MNHNS and CDR2 SASEGT. The CDR3 spans 16 residues. Total RNA came from unfractionated whole blood. Attachment of unique molecular identifiers to individual cDNA molecules was performed in the library. TCRdb itself ran the reads through MiXCR, one entry per CDR3 protein. The repertoire consists of 95,000 to 150,000 distinct CDR3 sequences, with 8.5% occurring once and the leading ten covering roughly 1.5%. This clonotype was observed a handful of times.

The receptor was derived from a human donor in good health. Some clones in this sample may be carry-over from other donors' samples. Material: whole blood. This chain links TRBV6-1 with TRBJ1-1; tentative D call: TRBD1 (6 bases). The DNA of the CDR3 is TGTGCCAGCAGTCAGAAAGGTTGGGGACAAGTCACTGAAGCTTTCTTT. As protein: CASSQKGWGQVTEAFF.